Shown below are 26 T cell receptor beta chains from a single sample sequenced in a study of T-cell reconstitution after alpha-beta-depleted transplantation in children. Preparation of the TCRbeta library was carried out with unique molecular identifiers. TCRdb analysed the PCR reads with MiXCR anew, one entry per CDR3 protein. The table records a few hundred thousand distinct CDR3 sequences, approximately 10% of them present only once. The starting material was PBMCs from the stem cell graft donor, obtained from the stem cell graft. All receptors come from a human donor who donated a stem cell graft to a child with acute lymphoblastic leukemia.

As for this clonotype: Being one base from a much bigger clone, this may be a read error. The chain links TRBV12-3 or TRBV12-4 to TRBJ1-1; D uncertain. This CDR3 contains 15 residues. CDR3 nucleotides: TGTGCCAGCAGTCAGTCGGGCAGGATGAACACTGAACCTTTCTTT. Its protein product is CASSQSGRMNTEPFF.

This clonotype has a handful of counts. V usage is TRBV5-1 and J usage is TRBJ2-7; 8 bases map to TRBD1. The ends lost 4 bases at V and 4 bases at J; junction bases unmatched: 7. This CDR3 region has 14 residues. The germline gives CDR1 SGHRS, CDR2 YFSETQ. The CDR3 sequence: CASSAVTGGYEQYF. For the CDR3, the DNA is TGCGCCAGCAGCGCCGTTACAGGGGGTTACGAGCAGTACTTC.

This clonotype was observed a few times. CDR3 sequence reads: CATKFPGTGHREQYF. For the CDR3, the DNA is TGTGCCACCAAATTCCCCGGGACAGGGCACCGCGAGCAGTACTTC. The chain carries TRBV15 and TRBJ2-7; 9 nucleotides match TRBD1. The CDR3 length is 15 residues. V gave up 7 bases and J gave up 6 bases; unmatched junction bases: 13. The germline gives CDR1 LNHNV, CDR2 YYDKDF (reference sequence).

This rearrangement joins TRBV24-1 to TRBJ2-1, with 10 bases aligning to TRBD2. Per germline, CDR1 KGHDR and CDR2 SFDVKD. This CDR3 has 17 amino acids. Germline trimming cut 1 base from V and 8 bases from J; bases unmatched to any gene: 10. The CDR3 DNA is TGTGCCACCAGTGATTTCAAGGGACTAGCGACGAAGGATGAGCAGTTCTTC. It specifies CATSDFKGLATKDEQFF.

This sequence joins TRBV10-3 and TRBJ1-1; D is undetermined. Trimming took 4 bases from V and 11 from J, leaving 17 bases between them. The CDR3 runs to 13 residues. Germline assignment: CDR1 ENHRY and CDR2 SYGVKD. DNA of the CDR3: TGTGCCATCAGTGTTCGTTGGCGAAGTGAGGCTTTCTTT. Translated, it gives CAISVRWRSEAFF.

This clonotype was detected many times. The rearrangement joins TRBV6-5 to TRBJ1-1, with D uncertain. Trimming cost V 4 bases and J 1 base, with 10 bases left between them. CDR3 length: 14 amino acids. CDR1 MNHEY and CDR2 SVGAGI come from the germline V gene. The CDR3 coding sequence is TGTGCCAGCAGTTCCGAAAGACCGAACACTGAAGCTTTCTTT. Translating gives CASSSERPNTEAFF.

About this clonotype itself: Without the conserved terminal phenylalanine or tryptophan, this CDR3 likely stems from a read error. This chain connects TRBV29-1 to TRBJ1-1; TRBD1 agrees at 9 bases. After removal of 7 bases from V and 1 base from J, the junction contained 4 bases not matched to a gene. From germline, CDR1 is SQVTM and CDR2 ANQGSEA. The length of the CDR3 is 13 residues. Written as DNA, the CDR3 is TGCAGCGCAACGACAGGGGGGAACACTGAAGCTTTCTTG. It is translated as CSATTGGNTEAFL.

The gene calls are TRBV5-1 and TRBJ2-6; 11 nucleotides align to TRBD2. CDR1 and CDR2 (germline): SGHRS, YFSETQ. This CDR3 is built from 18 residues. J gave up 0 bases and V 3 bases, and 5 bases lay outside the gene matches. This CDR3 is CASSYGLAGSSGANVLTF. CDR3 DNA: TGCGCCAGCAGCTACGGACTAGCGGGTAGCTCTGGGGCCAACGTCCTGACTTTC.

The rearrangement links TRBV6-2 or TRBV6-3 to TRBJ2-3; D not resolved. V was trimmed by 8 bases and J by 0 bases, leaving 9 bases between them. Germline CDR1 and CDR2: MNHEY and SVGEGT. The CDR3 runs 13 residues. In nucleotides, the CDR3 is TGTGCCAGCTGTCGAACAAGCACAGATACGCAGTATTTT. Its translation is CASCRTSTDTQYF.

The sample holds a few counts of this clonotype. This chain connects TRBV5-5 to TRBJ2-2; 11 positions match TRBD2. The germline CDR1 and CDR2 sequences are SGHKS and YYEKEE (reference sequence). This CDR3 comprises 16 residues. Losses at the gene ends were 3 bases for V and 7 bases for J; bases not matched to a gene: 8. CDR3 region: CASSSSSGRIGGELFF. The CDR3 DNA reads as TGTGCCAGCAGCTCCTCTAGCGGGAGGATCGGCGGGGAGCTGTTTTTT.

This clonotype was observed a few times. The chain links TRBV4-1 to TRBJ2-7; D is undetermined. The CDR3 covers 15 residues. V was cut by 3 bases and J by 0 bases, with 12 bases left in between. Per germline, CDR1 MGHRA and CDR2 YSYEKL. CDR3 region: CASSHTATGSYEQYF. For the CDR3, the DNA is TGCGCCAGCAGCCACACCGCAACGGGCTCCTACGAGCAGTACTTC.

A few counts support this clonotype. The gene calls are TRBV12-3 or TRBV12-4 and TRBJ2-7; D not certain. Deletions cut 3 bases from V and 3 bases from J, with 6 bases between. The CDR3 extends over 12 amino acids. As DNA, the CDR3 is TGTGCCAGCAGTTTGTTTCGCTACGAGCAGTACTTC. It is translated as CASSLFRYEQYF.

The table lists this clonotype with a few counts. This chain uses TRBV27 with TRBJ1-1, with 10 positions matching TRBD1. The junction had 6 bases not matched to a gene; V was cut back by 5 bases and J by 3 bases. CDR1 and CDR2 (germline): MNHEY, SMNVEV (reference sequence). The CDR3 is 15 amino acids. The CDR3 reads CASSTTGGGYTEAFF. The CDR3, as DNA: TGTGCCAGCAGTACGACAGGGGGCGGGTACACTGAAGCTTTCTTT.

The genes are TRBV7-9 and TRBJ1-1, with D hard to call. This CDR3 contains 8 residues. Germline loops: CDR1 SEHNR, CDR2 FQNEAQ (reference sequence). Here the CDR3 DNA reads TGTGGATCCTCTGAAGCTTTCTTT. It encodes CGSSEAFF. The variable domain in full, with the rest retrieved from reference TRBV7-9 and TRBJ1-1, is DTGVSQNPRHKITKRGQNVTFRCDPISEHNRLYWYRQTLGQGPEFLTYFQNEAQLEKSRLLSDRFSAERPKGSFSTLEIQRTEQGDSAMYLCGSSEAFFGQGTRLTVV.

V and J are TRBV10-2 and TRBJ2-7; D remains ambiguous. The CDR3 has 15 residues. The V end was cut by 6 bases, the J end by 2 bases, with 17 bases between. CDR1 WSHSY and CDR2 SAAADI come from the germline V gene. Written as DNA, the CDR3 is TGCGCCAGCAGCCTATTGGCAGGCAGTCCCTACGAGCAGTACTTC. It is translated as CASSLLAGSPYEQYF.

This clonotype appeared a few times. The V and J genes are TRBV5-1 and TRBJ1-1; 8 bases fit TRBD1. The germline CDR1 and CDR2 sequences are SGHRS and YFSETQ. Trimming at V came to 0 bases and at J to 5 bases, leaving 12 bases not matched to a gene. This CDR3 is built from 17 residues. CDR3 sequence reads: CASSLEAGGNLRTEAFF. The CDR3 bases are TGCGCCAGCAGCTTGGAGGCAGGGGGCAACCTGAGGACTGAAGCTTTCTTT.

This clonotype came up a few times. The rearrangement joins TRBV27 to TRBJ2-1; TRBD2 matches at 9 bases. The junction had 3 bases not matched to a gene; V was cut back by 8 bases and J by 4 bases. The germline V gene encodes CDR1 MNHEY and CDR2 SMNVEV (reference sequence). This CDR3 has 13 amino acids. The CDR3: CASRLAEYNEQFF. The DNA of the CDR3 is TGTGCCAGCCGACTAGCGGAATACAATGAGCAGTTCTTC.

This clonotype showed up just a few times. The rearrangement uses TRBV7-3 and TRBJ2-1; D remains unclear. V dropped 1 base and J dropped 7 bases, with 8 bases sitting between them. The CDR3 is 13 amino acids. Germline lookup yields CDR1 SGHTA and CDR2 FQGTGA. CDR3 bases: TGTGCCAGCAGCTTAAAAGTGGGTAATGAGCAGTTCTTC. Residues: CASSLKVGNEQFF.

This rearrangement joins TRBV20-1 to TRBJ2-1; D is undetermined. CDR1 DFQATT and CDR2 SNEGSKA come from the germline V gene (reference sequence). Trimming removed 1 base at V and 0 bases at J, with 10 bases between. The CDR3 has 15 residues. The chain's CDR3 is CSARGEGTSYNEQFF. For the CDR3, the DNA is TGCAGTGCTAGAGGAGAAGGTACCTCCTACAATGAGCAGTTCTTC.

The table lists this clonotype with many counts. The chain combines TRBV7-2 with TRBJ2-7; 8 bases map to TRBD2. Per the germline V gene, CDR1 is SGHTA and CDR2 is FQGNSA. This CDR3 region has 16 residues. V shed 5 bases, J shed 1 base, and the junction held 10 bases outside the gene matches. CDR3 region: CASSPSGLVGSYEQYF. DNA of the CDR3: TGTGCCAGCAGCCCCTCGGGACTAGTAGGGTCCTACGAGCAGTACTTC.

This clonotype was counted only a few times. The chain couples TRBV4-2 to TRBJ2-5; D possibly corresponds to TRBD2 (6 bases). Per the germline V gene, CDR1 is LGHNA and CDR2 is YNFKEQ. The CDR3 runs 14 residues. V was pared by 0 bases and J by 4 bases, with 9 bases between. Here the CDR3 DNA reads TGTGCCAGCAGCCAAGATCGGGGAGGAGAGACCCAGTACTTC. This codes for CASSQDRGGETQYF.

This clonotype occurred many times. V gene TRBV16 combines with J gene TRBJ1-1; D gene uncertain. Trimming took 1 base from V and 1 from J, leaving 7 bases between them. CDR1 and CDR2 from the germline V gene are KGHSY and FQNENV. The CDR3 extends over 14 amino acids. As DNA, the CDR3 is TGTGCCAGCAGCCAATGGGAAGCGAACACTGAAGCTTTCTTT. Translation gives CASSQWEANTEAFF.

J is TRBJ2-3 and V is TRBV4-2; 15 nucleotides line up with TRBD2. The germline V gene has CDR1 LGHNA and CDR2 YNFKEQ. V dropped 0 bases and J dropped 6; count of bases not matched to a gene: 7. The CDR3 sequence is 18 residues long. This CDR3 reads CASSQETRTSGRADTQYF. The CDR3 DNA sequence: TGTGCCAGCAGCCAAGAGACGAGGACTAGCGGGAGGGCCGATACGCAGTATTTT.

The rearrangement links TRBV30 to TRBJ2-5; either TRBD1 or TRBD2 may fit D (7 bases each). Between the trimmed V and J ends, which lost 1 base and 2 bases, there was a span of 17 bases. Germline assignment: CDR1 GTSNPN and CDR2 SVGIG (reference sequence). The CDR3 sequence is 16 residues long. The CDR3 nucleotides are TGTGCCTGGAGTGGGGAGGGGGCAGGGGGACAAGAGACCCAGTACTTC. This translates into CAWSGEGAGGQETQYF.

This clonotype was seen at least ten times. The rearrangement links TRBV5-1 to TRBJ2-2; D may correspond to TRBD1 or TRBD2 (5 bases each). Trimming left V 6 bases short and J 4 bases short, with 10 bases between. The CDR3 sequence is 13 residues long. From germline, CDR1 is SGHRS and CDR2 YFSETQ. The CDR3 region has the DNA TGCGCCAGCAATAGTGGGACCACCGGGGAGCTGTTTTTT. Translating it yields CASNSGTTGELFF.

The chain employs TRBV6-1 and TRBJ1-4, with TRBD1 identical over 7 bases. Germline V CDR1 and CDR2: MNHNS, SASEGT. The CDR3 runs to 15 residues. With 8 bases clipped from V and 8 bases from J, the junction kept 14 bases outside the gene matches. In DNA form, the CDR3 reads TGTGCCAGCCAAGACCGGGACCAGGGGGGAGAAAAACTGTTTTTT. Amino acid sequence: CASQDRDQGGEKLFF.